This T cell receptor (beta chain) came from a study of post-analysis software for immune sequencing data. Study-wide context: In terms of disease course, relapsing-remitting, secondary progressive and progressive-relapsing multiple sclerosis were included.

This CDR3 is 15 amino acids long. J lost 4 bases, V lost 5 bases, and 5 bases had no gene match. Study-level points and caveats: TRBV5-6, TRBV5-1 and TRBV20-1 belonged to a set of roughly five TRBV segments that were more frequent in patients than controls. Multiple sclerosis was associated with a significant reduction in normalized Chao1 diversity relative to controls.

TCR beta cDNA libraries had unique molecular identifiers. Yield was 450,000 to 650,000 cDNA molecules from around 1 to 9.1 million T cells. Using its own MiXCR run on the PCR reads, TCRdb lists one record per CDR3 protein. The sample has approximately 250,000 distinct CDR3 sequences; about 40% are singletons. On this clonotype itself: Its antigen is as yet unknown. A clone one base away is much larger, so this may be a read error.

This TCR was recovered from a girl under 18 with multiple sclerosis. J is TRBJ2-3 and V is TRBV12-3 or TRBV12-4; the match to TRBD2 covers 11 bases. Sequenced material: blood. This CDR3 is CASSQTSGSADTQYF. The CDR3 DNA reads TGTGCCAGCAGTCAAACTAGCGGGAGCGCAGATACGCAGTATTTT.